A single sample gave rise to the 32 T cell receptor beta chains below, sequenced in a study of blood T cell repertoires in COVID-19. Generated by immunoSEQ multiplex PCR, the TCRdb table keeps only in-frame clones and is missing some. This sample yields 200,000 to 250,000 clones, of which around 90% are seen a single time; around 7% belongs to the top ten. Sample: PBMCs or T cells enriched from blood (not recorded which). Receptors were obtained from a man aged 30-40 years in a cohort exposed to, infected with or recovered from COVID-19 (not recorded which).

The rearrangement joins TRBV2 to TRBJ1-4; D unresolved. Trimming removed 8 bases at V and 0 bases at J, with 10 bases between. Looked up from germline, CDR1 is SNHLY and CDR2 is FYNNEI. This CDR3 is 14 amino acids long. CDR3 loop: CASRYGATNEKLFF. CDR3 DNA sequence: TGTGCCAGCCGCTATGGTGCAACTAATGAAAAACTGTTTTTT.

V is TRBV14 and J is TRBJ2-3; D uncertain. CDR1 is SGHDN, CDR2 FVKESK, per germline. V was shortened by 10 bases and J by 4 bases, with 9 bases between the two germline ends. The CDR3 is 11 amino acids. CDR3 in amino acids: CAILTADTQYF. The CDR3 coding sequence is TGTGCCATCCTTACAGCAGATACGCAGTATTTT.

The chain carries TRBV5-4 and TRBJ2-6; no firm D call. Germline V gene lookup returns CDR1 SGHNT and CDR2 YYREEE (reference sequence). V shed 4 bases and J shed 12 bases, with 14 bases lying between them. This CDR3 has 13 amino acids. The CDR3 protein is CASSAKERRVLTF. In nucleotides, the CDR3 is TGTGCCAGCAGCGCTAAGGAGAGGCGCGTCCTGACTTTC.

The V call is TRBV6-1, the J call TRBJ2-5, with 10 nucleotides matching TRBD2. V trimming: 3 bases; J trimming: 5 bases; junction bases outside the gene matches: 6. This CDR3 has 15 amino acids. CDR1 and CDR2 from the germline V gene are MNHNS and SASEGT. The CDR3 coding sequence is TGTGCCAGCAGTGAGATTTCTAGCGGGGGTGAGACCCAGTACTTC. Protein: CASSEISSGGETQYF.

The chain joins TRBV7-6 to TRBJ2-3; TRBD2 matches at 9 bases. This CDR3 comprises 16 residues. Trimming cost V 5 bases and J 2 bases; bases outside gene matches: 8. Looked up from germline, CDR1 is SGHVS and CDR2 is FNYEAQ. CDR3: CASSPSSGAFTDTQYF. The CDR3 DNA is TGTGCCAGCAGCCCCTCTAGCGGGGCATTCACAGATACGCAGTATTTT.

The chain carries TRBV15 and TRBJ2-1; weak D call: TRBD2 (7 bases). Trimming removed 2 bases at V and 4 bases at J, with 18 bases between. The CDR3 is 17 residues long. Looked up from germline, CDR1 is LNHNV and CDR2 is YYDKDF (reference sequence). The CDR3 sequence: CATSRPSGGPLYNEQFF. CDR3 nucleotide sequence: TGTGCCACCAGCAGACCATCGGGGGGCCCCCTATACAATGAGCAGTTCTTC.

The CDR3 loop reads CASSWTAYPYEQYF. The CDR3 DNA sequence: TGTGCCAGCAGTTGGACAGCATACCCCTACGAGCAGTACTTC. The V call is TRBV28, the J call TRBJ2-7, with a weak D call TRBD1 (6 bases). This CDR3 is built from 14 residues. The V gene's germline CDR1 is MDHEN and CDR2 SYDVKM. V lost 4 bases and J 2 bases, leaving 12 bases between the germline ends.

The chain's CDR3 is CASSLLGVPSYTF. Here the CDR3 DNA reads TGTGCCAGCAGTTTATTAGGGGTTCCGTCCTACACCTTC. The V gene is TRBV28, the J gene TRBJ1-2; tentative D call: TRBD1 (5 bases). Germline V gene lookup returns CDR1 MDHEN and CDR2 SYDVKM. The CDR3 sequence is 13 residues long. V lost 1 base, J lost 10 bases, and 13 bases lay in between.

V gene TRBV3-1 (or the pseudogene TRBV3-2) combines with J gene TRBJ1-1, with D perhaps matching TRBD1 (6 bases). Germline-derived CDR1 and CDR2 are LGHDT and YNNKEL (reference sequence). Between the trimmed V and J ends, which lost 4 bases and 3 bases, there was a span of 15 bases. The CDR3 sequence is 15 residues long. CDR3 amino acids: CASSRVRGYDTEAFF. The CDR3 coding sequence is TGTGCCAGCAGCCGCGTCAGGGGTTATGACACTGAAGCTTTCTTT.

The rearrangement links TRBV4-3 to TRBJ2-7; D call uncertain. The CDR3 has 17 amino acids. CDR1 and CDR2 from the germline V gene are LGHNA and YSLEER. The ends were cut back, 0 bases at V and 0 bases at J, with 15 bases in the middle. The CDR3 loop reads CASSQDHGIDISYEQYF. The CDR3 DNA reads TGCGCCAGCAGCCAAGATCATGGAATAGACATCTCCTACGAGCAGTACTTC.

The gene calls are TRBV5-1 and TRBJ2-1; TRBD2 agrees at 7 bases. The trim removed 2 bases at V and 7 bases at J, leaving 6 bases unmatched. Germline values: CDR1 SGHRS, CDR2 YFSETQ. The CDR3 covers 14 residues. CDR3 loop: CASSFSGGRNEQFF. DNA of the CDR3: TGCGCCAGCAGCTTTTCGGGCGGGAGAAATGAGCAGTTCTTC.

The genes are TRBV5-1 and TRBJ2-7; 8 bases are shared with TRBD1. V lost 0 bases and J lost 4; bases outside the gene matches: 6. CDR3 length equals 15 residues. Germline V CDR1 and CDR2: SGHRS, YFSETQ. In DNA form, the CDR3 reads TGCGCCAGCAGCTTGGAGACAGGGGCAGAATACGAGCAGTACTTC. This translates into CASSLETGAEYEQYF. Using reference TRBV5-1 and TRBJ2-7 for the parts outside the CDR3, the full variable domain is KAGVTQTPRYLIKTRGQQVTLSCSPISGHRSVSWYQQTPGQGLQFLFEYFSETQRNKGNFPGRFSGRQFSNSRSEMNVSTLELGDSALYLCASSLETGAEYEQYFGPGTRLTVT.

The chain uses TRBV25-1 and TRBJ1-2, with a weak D call TRBD1 (6 bases). Germline V gene sequence: CDR1 MGHDK, CDR2 SYGVNS. The germline V and J ends were trimmed by 4 bases and 8 bases, with 23 bases remaining between them. CDR3 length: 16 amino acids. CDR3 nucleotides: TGTGCCAGCAGTGCCCGGGACACCCGGAGTGAGAGAGGCTACACCTTC. Its protein is CASSARDTRSERGYTF.

This chain connects TRBV5-6 to TRBJ2-1; 7 positions match TRBD2. The CDR3 is 13 residues long. Germline-derived CDR1 and CDR2 are SGHDT and YYEEEE. Germline trimming cut 4 bases from V and 8 bases from J; bases unmatched to any gene: 6. CDR3: CASSAGGRDEQFF. The DNA for the CDR3 is TGTGCCAGCAGCGCGGGCGGGAGAGATGAGCAGTTCTTC.

This chain uses TRBV27 with TRBJ2-2; the match to TRBD2 covers 11 bases. Germline V gene lookup returns CDR1 MNHEY and CDR2 SMNVEV (reference sequence). This CDR3 is built from 15 residues. The J segment lost 5 bases and the V segment lost 9 bases, leaving 8 bases of the junction unmatched. CDR3 loop: CASRKTSGRTGELFF. The CDR3 DNA sequence: TGTGCCAGTCGAAAAACTAGCGGGAGAACCGGGGAGCTGTTTTTT.

This chain uses TRBV3-1 (or the pseudogene TRBV3-2) with TRBJ2-1, with 9 bases matching TRBD2. V lost 0 bases, J lost 8 bases, and 11 bases stayed unmatched. This CDR3 region has 17 residues. CDR1 and CDR2 from the germline V gene are LGHDT and YNNKEL (reference sequence). The CDR3 protein is CASSQDKIAGAGDEQFF. CDR3 nucleotides: TGTGCCAGCAGCCAAGATAAAATAGCGGGAGCAGGCGATGAGCAGTTCTTC.

The chain combines TRBV12-3 or TRBV12-4 with TRBJ1-5, with D maybe TRBD1 (5 bases). V was clipped by 2 bases and J by 13 bases, with 9 bases between them. The CDR3 has 11 residues. The CDR3 bases are TGTGCCAGCAGTTTACGGGGGAGACAGCATTTT. Translation: CASSLRGRQHF.

This chain joins TRBV12-3 or TRBV12-4 and TRBJ2-1, with D possibly matching TRBD2 (5 bases). The CDR3 loop spans 13 amino acids. The V end lost 4 bases, the J end lost 10 bases, and 14 bases lay between the germline ends. CDR3 sequence: CASSSWTATEQFF. As DNA, the CDR3 is TGTGCCAGCAGTTCGTGGACTGCGACGGAGCAGTTCTTC.

The chain has TRBV6-5 and TRBJ1-2; D perhaps matches TRBD1 (6 bases). V was cut by 6 bases and J by 0 bases, with 8 bases left in between. The length of the CDR3 is 13 residues. Germline V CDR1 and CDR2: MNHEY, SVGAGI. The CDR3 protein is CASRGTTNYGYTF. Written as DNA, the CDR3 is TGTGCCAGCAGAGGGACAACTAACTATGGCTACACCTTC.

This rearrangement joins TRBV27 to TRBJ2-2, with D possibly TRBD2 on 5 matching bases. The V end was cut by 6 bases, the J end by 1 base, with 15 bases between. Germline values: CDR1 MNHEY, CDR2 SMNVEV (reference sequence). The CDR3 loop spans 16 amino acids. The CDR3 DNA is TGTGCCAGCAGCAAGGAGGTGAGCCTGAACACCGGGGAGCTGTTTTTT. It translates to CASSKEVSLNTGELFF.

The count of this clone is one. The CDR3 coding sequence is TGTGCCAGCAGCCAAGACACTAGATCCTACGAGCAGTACTTC. This translates into CASSQDTRSYEQYF. The rearrangement links TRBV4-2 to TRBJ2-7; D may be TRBD2 (5 bases). This CDR3 contains 14 residues. V was cut by 0 bases and J by 1 base, with 7 bases left in between. In germline, CDR1 is LGHNA, CDR2 YNFKEQ.

Here the CDR3 DNA reads TGCGCCAGCAGCACGGGACTAGCGGGAGGGGTTAATGAGCAGTTCTTC. Translated, it gives CASSTGLAGGVNEQFF. The chain employs TRBV5-1 and TRBJ2-1; 16 positions agree with TRBD2. Germline V gives CDR1 SGHRS, CDR2 YFSETQ. V was pared by 4 bases and J by 7 bases, with 5 bases of the junction left unmatched. The CDR3 is made up of 16 amino acids.

This sequence joins TRBV19 and TRBJ1-2; 7 bases are shared with TRBD1. The junction had 9 bases not matched to a gene; V was cut back by 5 bases and J by 6 bases. Germline loops: CDR1 LNHDA, CDR2 SQIVND (reference sequence). This CDR3 spans 14 amino acids. The CDR3 DNA reads as TGTGCCAGTAGTGTCCTTCGACAGGGACATGGCTACACCTTC. Protein sequence: CASSVLRQGHGYTF.

The CDR3 DNA follows: TGTGCCAGCAGTTACCAAAGCGACTCTGGAAACACCATATATTTT. Translating it yields CASSYQSDSGNTIYF. The chain uses TRBV6-5 and TRBJ1-3, with unresolved D. Between the trimmed V and J ends, which lost 2 bases and 0 bases, there was a span of 8 bases. In germline, CDR1 is MNHEY, CDR2 SVGAGI. This CDR3 is built from 15 residues.

The chain employs TRBV20-1 and TRBJ2-3; 7 nucleotides agree with TRBD2. After removal of 3 bases from V and 4 bases from J, the junction contained 16 bases not matched to a gene. The CDR3 totals 17 residues. From germline, CDR1 is DFQATT and CDR2 SNEGSKA (reference sequence). In DNA, the CDR3 is TGCAGTGCTAGTTCCAGCGGGATTCCCCCACGGGCAGATACGCAGTATTTT. As protein: CSASSSGIPPRADTQYF.

The chain uses TRBV28 and TRBJ2-5; tentatively, D is TRBD2 (5 bases). The V end was cut by 3 bases, the J end by 4 bases, with 12 bases between. The CDR3 totals 14 residues. Germline-derived CDR1 and CDR2 are MDHEN and SYDVKM. CDR3 coding DNA: TGTGCCAGCAGTTTCCAAACGGGGTTAGAGACCCAGTACTTC. Its protein product is CASSFQTGLETQYF.

This chain links TRBV28 with TRBJ1-2; 9 nucleotides line up with TRBD1. V shed 4 bases and J 3 bases; nucleotides not matched to a gene: 6. CDR3 size: 15 residues. Per germline, CDR1 MDHEN and CDR2 SYDVKM. The CDR3 region is CASSSPRTGDYGYTF. Written as DNA, the CDR3 is TGTGCCAGCAGTTCGCCCCGGACAGGGGACTATGGCTACACCTTC.

As to this clone: One end of the junction fails to match germline, which may point to a read error. V is TRBV5-5 and J is TRBJ2-7; 10 nucleotides match TRBD1. CDR3 length equals 15 residues. The germline V gene has CDR1 SGHKS and CDR2 YYEKEE (reference sequence). The CDR3 is CASSLWDRGSFEQYF. The DNA of the CDR3 is TGTGCCAGCAGCTTGTGGGACAGGGGTTCCTTCGAGCAGTACTTC.

V usage is TRBV2 and J usage is TRBJ1-1; D is unresolved. V lost 3 bases and J 3 bases, leaving 8 bases between the germline ends. CDR1 and CDR2 from the germline V gene are SNHLY and FYNNEI. This CDR3 has 13 residues. CDR3 DNA: TGTGCCAGCAGTGATGTCCGGGACACTGAAGCTTTCTTT. Its protein product is CASSDVRDTEAFF.

V and J are TRBV7-9 and TRBJ2-3; D is perhaps TRBD2 (6 bases). The CDR3 consists of 13 residues. Trimming stripped 6 bases from V and 6 bases from J, with 13 bases between. CDR1 and CDR2 (germline): SEHNR, FQNEAQ (reference sequence). The chain's CDR3 is CASRRSSGDTQYF. The CDR3 nucleotides read TGTGCCAGCAGGAGGTCCAGCGGGGATACGCAGTATTTT.

This sequence joins TRBV2 and TRBJ2-7; TRBD1 agrees at 7 bases. The germline gives CDR1 SNHLY, CDR2 FYNNEI. The CDR3 runs 14 residues. J was trimmed by 2 bases and V by 6 bases; bases with no gene match: 7. The DNA of the CDR3 is TGTGCCAGCAGGCCCCCGGGACAGACCTACGAGCAGTACTTC. Encoded protein: CASRPPGQTYEQYF.

The genes are TRBV19 and TRBJ1-3; D perhaps matches TRBD1 (5 bases). Trimming took 3 bases from V and 0 from J, leaving 18 bases between them. Germline CDR1 LNHDA, CDR2 SQIVND (reference sequence). The CDR3 runs to 18 residues. The CDR3 sequence is CASSMQSVTASSGNTIYF. CDR3 nucleotides: TGTGCCAGTAGTATGCAAAGTGTGACAGCCAGCTCTGGAAACACCATATATTTT.